These 20 T cell receptor beta chains share one sample of origin, sequenced in a study of T cell repertoires in cytomegalovirus infection. Via MiXCR, TCRdb re-called the reads, giving one row per CDR3 protein. Of about 190,000 distinct CDR3 sequences listed, approximately 28% were seen once; the top ten hold about 31%. Sample: PBMCs. These receptors were obtained from a human donor in good health (CMV status not recorded). Some clones in this sample may be carry-over from other donors' samples.

As concerns this clonotype: One junction end disagrees with the germline gene, perhaps due to a read error. This sequence joins TRBV20-1 and TRBJ2-1; TRBD1 matches 7 bases. From germline, CDR1 is DFQATT and CDR2 SNEGSKA (reference sequence). This CDR3 is 14 amino acids long. The CDR3 loop reads CSAKQGRDYDEQFF. The CDR3 bases are TGCAGTGCTAAACAGGGGCGAGACTACGATGAGCAGTTCTTC.

The sample holds a few counts of this clonotype. This chain links TRBV5-1 with TRBJ1-2, with TRBD1 identical over 9 bases. Germline trimming cut 4 bases from V and 4 bases from J; bases unmatched to any gene: 14. CDR1 and CDR2 (germline): SGHRS, YFSETQ. The CDR3 has 17 amino acids. Written as DNA, the CDR3 is TGCGCCAGCAGCGCGGCCTCCGGGACAGGGATTTTCTATGGCTACACCTTC. This translates into CASSAASGTGIFYGYTF.

This clonotype has a handful of counts. The chain carries TRBV7-2 and TRBJ1-2; D is ambiguous. The length of the CDR3 is 14 residues. V was pared by 4 bases and J by 4 bases, with 13 bases between. The germline V gene has CDR1 SGHTA and CDR2 FQGNSA. The CDR3 nucleotides are TGTGCCAGCAGCTATGGACCGAGGACCTATGGCTACACCTTC. Its translation: CASSYGPRTYGYTF.

This clonotype appeared many times. Here the CDR3 DNA reads TGCAGCGTTGAAGATCCCGGAGAGACCCAGTACTTC. Its protein is CSVEDPGETQYF. The chain couples TRBV29-1 to TRBJ2-5; no firm D call. The length of the CDR3 is 12 residues. Germline CDR1 reads SQVTM; CDR2 reads ANQGSEA. V dropped 0 bases and J dropped 4 bases, with 6 bases sitting between them. The whole variable domain, remainder taken from reference TRBV29-1 and TRBJ2-5, is SAVISQKPSRDICQRGTSLTIQCQVDSQVTMMFWYRQQPGQSLTLIATANQGSEATYESGFVIDKFPISRPNLTFSTLTVSNMSPEDSSIYLCSVEDPGETQYFGPGTRLLVL.

This clonotype turned up a few times. J is TRBJ2-5 and V is TRBV27; D call uncertain. V was pared by 9 bases and J by 2 bases, with 16 bases between. This CDR3 comprises 14 residues. The germline V gene encodes CDR1 MNHEY and CDR2 SMNVEV (reference sequence). This chain's CDR3 is CARPPCGYQETQYF. CDR3 bases: TGTGCCAGACCCCCCTGCGGTTATCAAGAGACCCAGTACTTC.

The chain combines TRBV29-1 with TRBJ2-3; 11 bases are a match to TRBD2. The CDR3 has 14 amino acids. Germline V gives CDR1 SQVTM, CDR2 ANQGSEA. The J segment lost 7 bases and the V segment lost 6 bases, leaving 9 bases of the junction unmatched. CDR3: CSVTSGGPGNTQYF. CDR3 sequence (DNA): TGCAGCGTCACTAGCGGGGGCCCCGGAAATACGCAGTATTTT.

The rearrangement joins TRBV19 to TRBJ2-1; 9 nucleotides line up with TRBD2. Germline loops: CDR1 LNHDA, CDR2 SQIVND (reference sequence). This CDR3 region has 14 residues. Trimming at V came to 9 bases and at J to 2 bases, leaving 5 bases not matched to a gene. The CDR3 DNA reads TGTGCCAGCCAGCGGGGGGACCCCTACAATGAGCAGTTCTTC. Translated, it gives CASQRGDPYNEQFF.

CDR3 sequence: CASSPRLAGTGELFF. Here the CDR3 DNA reads TGTGCCAGCAGTCCACGACTAGCGGGGACCGGGGAGCTGTTTTTT. V and J are TRBV6-2 or TRBV6-3 and TRBJ2-2; TRBD2 aligns across 11 bases. The J segment lost 5 bases and the V segment lost 5 bases, leaving 4 bases of the junction unmatched. Germline CDR1 reads MNHEY; CDR2 reads SVGEGT. This CDR3 is 15 amino acids long.

This clonotype was seen a few times. The chain carries TRBV11-3 and TRBJ2-7; either TRBD1 or TRBD2 may fit D (7 bases each). This CDR3 contains 13 residues. The germline gives CDR1 SGHNT, CDR2 YENEEA. The V end lost 3 bases, the J end lost 6 bases, and 12 bases lay between the germline ends. The CDR3 DNA reads TGTGCCAGCAGCTTCGACAGGGAGGGCGAGCAGTACTTC. It yields the protein CASSFDREGEQYF.

This clonotype was observed many times. V is TRBV7-8 and J is TRBJ1-2; TRBD1 matches at 7 bases. The V gene's germline CDR1 is SGHVS and CDR2 FQNEAQ. The V and J ends lost 1 base and 1 base, in that order; junction bases with no gene match: 15. The CDR3 runs 19 residues. The CDR3 loop is CASSLGQGSLPGGNYGYTF. CDR3 DNA sequence: TGTGCCAGCAGCTTAGGACAGGGAAGCCTACCCGGGGGTAACTATGGCTACACCTTC.

Worth noting for this clonotype: The germline gene is not matched at one end of the junction; a read error may be the cause. This sequence joins TRBV12-3 or TRBV12-4 and TRBJ1-3; no clear D gene. This CDR3 contains 15 residues. The CDR3 nucleotides read TGTGCCAGCAGTTCCCAGACGTACTCTGGAAACACCATACATTTT. Translated, it gives CASSSQTYSGNTIHF.

This clonotype was picked up a small number of times. The genes are TRBV5-1 and TRBJ1-5; a possible D gene is TRBD1 (5 bases). Germline values: CDR1 SGHRS, CDR2 YFSETQ. CDR3 length equals 15 residues. V lost 0 bases and J lost 1, with 8 bases in between. The CDR3 sequence: CASSLEGLSNQPQHF. Here the CDR3 DNA reads TGCGCCAGCAGCTTGGAGGGGCTCAGCAATCAGCCCCAGCATTTT.

This clonotype was picked up a small number of times. The chain is built from TRBV7-2 and TRBJ2-3, with D uncertain. The V end was cut by 0 bases, the J end by 2 bases, with 9 bases between. This CDR3 is built from 15 residues. Germline loops: CDR1 SGHTA, CDR2 FQGNSA. The CDR3 loop is CASSLAGPITDTQYF. The CDR3 coding sequence is TGTGCCAGCAGCTTAGCTGGACCGATCACAGATACGCAGTATTTT.

This chain uses TRBV12-3 or TRBV12-4 with TRBJ1-5; possible D gene TRBD1, 6 bases. The CDR3 spans 15 residues. V was cut by 5 bases and J by 2 bases, with 13 bases left in between. The CDR3 loop is CASSPRGAGNQPQHF. DNA of the CDR3: TGTGCCAGCAGTCCCCGGGGGGCCGGCAATCAGCCCCAGCATTTT.

This clonotype came up a few times. The chain employs TRBV29-1 and TRBJ1-3; 9 bases are shared with TRBD1. The V gene's germline CDR1 is SQVTM and CDR2 ANQGSEA. The trim removed 4 bases at V and 4 bases at J, leaving 8 bases unmatched. The CDR3 sequence is 15 residues long. The CDR3 DNA follows: TGCAGCGTTGCCGGGACAGGGAGATCAGGAAACACCATATATTTT. Translation: CSVAGTGRSGNTIYF.

This clonotype was recorded at least ten times. The V and J genes are TRBV7-2 and TRBJ1-2; 9 bases are a match to TRBD1. This CDR3 is 15 amino acids long. V was pared by 5 bases and J by 5 bases, with 9 bases of the junction left unmatched. CDR1 is SGHTA, CDR2 FQGNSA, per germline. CDR3 region: CASSQWTGESYGYTF. CDR3 sequence (DNA): TGTGCCAGCAGCCAATGGACAGGGGAGTCTTATGGCTACACCTTC.

This rearrangement joins TRBV3-1 to TRBJ1-6; no firm D call. Germline-derived CDR1 and CDR2 are LGHDT and YNNKEL (reference sequence). V lost 2 bases and J 4 bases, leaving 9 bases between the germline ends. This CDR3 is 15 amino acids long. CDR3 amino acids: CASSQQDGYNSPLHF. CDR3 coding DNA: TGTGCCAGCAGCCAACAGGACGGTTATAATTCACCCCTCCACTTT.

The chain joins TRBV6-1 to TRBJ2-1; D unclear. CDR3 length equals 11 residues. Germline CDR1 is MNHNS and CDR2 is SASEGT. With 5 bases removed from V and 10 bases from J, the gap between germline ends came to 9 bases. CDR3 nucleotide sequence: TGTGCCAGCAGTTACCTACAGGAGCAGTTCTTC. Translation: CASSYLQEQFF.

The chain has TRBV6-8 and TRBJ1-2; possibly TRBD1 for D (6 bases). The CDR3 contains 12 residues. From germline, CDR1 is MNHGY and CDR2 SAAAGT. The V end was cut by 6 bases, the J end by 14 bases, with 19 bases between. CDR3 sequence reads: CASSPIGQIITF. Written as DNA, the CDR3 is TGTGCCAGCAGCCCCATAGGACAGATCATAACCTTC.

This clonotype was observed at least ten times. This sequence joins TRBV7-9 and TRBJ2-7; 12 bases are shared with TRBD2. The CDR3 consists of 16 residues. Trimming took 5 bases from V and 3 from J; bases not matched to a gene: 8. The germline gives CDR1 SEHNR, CDR2 FQNEAQ (reference sequence). The DNA for the CDR3 is TGTGCCAGCAGCATCGGACTAGCGGGGAAGAGCTACGAGCAGTACTTC. Protein sequence: CASSIGLAGKSYEQYF. Together with reference TRBV7-9 and TRBJ2-7, the CDR3 gives the full variable domain: DTGVSQNPRHKITKRGQNVTFRCDPISEHNRLYWYRQTLGQGPEFLTYFQNEAQLEKSRLLSDRFSAERPKGSFSTLEIQRTEQGDSAMYLCASSIGLAGKSYEQYFGPGTRLTVT.